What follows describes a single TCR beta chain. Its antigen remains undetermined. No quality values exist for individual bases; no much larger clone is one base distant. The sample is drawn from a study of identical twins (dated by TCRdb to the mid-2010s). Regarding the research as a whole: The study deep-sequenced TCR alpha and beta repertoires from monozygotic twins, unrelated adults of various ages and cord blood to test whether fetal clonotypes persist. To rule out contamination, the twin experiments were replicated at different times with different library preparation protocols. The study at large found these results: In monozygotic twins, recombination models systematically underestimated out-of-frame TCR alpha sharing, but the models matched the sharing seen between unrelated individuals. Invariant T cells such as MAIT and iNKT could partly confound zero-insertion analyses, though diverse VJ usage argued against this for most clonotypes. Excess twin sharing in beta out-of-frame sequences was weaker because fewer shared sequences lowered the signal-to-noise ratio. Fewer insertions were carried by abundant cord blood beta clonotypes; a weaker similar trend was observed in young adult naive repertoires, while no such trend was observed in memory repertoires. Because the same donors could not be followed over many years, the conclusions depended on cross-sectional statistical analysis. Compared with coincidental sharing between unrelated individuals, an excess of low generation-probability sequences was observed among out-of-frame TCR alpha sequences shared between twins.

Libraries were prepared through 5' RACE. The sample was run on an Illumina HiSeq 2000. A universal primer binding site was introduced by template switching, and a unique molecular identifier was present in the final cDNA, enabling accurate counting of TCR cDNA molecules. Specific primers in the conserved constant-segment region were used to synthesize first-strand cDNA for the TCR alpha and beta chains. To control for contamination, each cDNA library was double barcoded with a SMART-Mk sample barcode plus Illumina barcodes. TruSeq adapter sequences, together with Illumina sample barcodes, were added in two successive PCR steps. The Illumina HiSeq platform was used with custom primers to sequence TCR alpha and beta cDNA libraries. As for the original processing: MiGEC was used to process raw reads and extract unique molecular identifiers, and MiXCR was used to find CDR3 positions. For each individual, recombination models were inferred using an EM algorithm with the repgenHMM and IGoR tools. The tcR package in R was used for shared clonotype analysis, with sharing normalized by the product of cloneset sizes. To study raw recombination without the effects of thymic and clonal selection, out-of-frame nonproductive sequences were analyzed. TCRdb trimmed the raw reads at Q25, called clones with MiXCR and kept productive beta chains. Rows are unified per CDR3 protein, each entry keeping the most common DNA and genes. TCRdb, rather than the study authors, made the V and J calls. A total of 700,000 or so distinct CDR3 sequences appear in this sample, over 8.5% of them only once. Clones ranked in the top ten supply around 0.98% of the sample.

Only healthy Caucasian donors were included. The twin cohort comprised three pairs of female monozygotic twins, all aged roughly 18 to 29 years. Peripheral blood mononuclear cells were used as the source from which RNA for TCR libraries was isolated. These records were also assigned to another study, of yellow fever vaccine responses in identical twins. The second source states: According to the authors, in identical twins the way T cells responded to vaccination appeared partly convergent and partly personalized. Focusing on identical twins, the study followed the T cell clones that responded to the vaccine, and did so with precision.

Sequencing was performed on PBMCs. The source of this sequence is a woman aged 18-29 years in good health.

CDR3 region: CSASPGRIKETQYF. DNA sequence: TGCAGTGCTAGCCCGGGACGGATTAAAGAGACCCAGTACTTC. Rearrangement joined TRBV20-1 to TRBJ2-5; the D call is possibly TRBD1 or TRBD2, each sharing 5 bases. CDR1 is given as DFQATT and CDR2 as SNEGSKA, both from the germline V gene (reference sequence). Between the V and J ends, shortened by 3 bases and 3 bases respectively, the junction contains 14 bases. Inclusive of the bounding cysteine and phenylalanine, the CDR3 is 14 residues long. Only the CDR3 portion is preserved as DNA: 42 bases, with reading frame beginning at the first base.